A single sample is the source of the 32 T cell receptor beta chains below, sequenced in a study of blood T cell repertoires in COVID-19. The repertoire was sequenced with immunoSEQ multiplex PCR; TCRdb's copy has only in-frame clones and lacks some. The top ten clones hold under 8.5% of a sample with about 360,000 clones, 75% to 90% of them seen once. The specimen was peripheral blood. All receptors come from a woman aged 55-75 years with COVID-19, enrolled during active disease.

The table lists this clone with a few counts. The J gene is TRBJ2-4, the V gene TRBV5-6; D might be TRBD1 (6 bases). The CDR3 is made up of 14 amino acids. Germline lookup yields CDR1 SGHDT and CDR2 YYEEEE. V was cut by 4 bases and J by 7 bases, with 15 bases left in between. Here the CDR3 reads CASSRLWQGNIQYF. In DNA, the CDR3 is TGTGCCAGCAGCAGACTCTGGCAGGGGAACATTCAGTACTTC. Complete variable domain (other parts from reference TRBV5-6 and TRBJ2-4): DAGVTQSPTHLIKTRGQQVTLRCSPKSGHDTVSWYQQALGQGPQFIFQYYEEEERQRGNFPDRFSGHQFPNYSSELNVNALLLGDSALYLCASSRLWQGNIQYFGAGTRLSVL.

The rearrangement links TRBV5-6 to TRBJ2-7, with a weak D call TRBD1 (6 bases). Trimming removed 4 bases at V and 5 bases at J, with 10 bases between. Germline loops: CDR1 SGHDT, CDR2 YYEEEE. The CDR3 has 12 amino acids. The chain's CDR3 is CASSATGNEQYF. The CDR3 bases are TGTGCCAGCAGCGCAACAGGGAACGAGCAGTACTTC.

The gene calls are TRBV5-8 and TRBJ1-2; D is possibly TRBD1 (5 bases). Trimming cost V 3 bases and J 4 bases, with 10 bases left between them. This CDR3 has 13 residues. Germline values: CDR1 SGHTS, CDR2 YDEGEE. CDR3 coding DNA: TGTGCCAGCAGCTCTCGCGGGGGCTATGGCTACACCTTC. Translating it yields CASSSRGGYGYTF.

The J gene is TRBJ1-2, the V gene TRBV25-1, with D maybe TRBD1 (6 bases). CDR3 size: 15 residues. Germline CDR1 reads MGHDK; CDR2 reads SYGVNS. V was pared by 3 bases and J by 8 bases, with 19 bases between. This CDR3 is CASSDTLSLTGGYTF. The CDR3 DNA follows: TGTGCCAGCAGTGACACCTTGTCCTTAACAGGGGGCTACACCTTC.

The chain is built from TRBV7-2 and TRBJ2-3, with 7 positions matching TRBD2. V lost 3 bases, J lost 4 bases, and 13 bases stayed unmatched. This CDR3 contains 17 residues. Germline assignment: CDR1 SGHTA and CDR2 FQGNSA. CDR3 nucleotides: TGTGCCAGCAGCTTTCGTTCGAGGGCGGGGGAATCAGATACGCAGTATTTT. Encoded protein: CASSFRSRAGESDTQYF.

The rearrangement links TRBV11-2 to TRBJ2-7, with a possible D match to TRBD1 (6 bases). Germline V lookup: CDR1 SGHAT, CDR2 FQNNGV. Trimming pared 1 base from V and 2 bases from J, leaving 12 bases between. This CDR3 is 15 amino acids long. In DNA form, the CDR3 reads TGTGCCAGCAGCTTAGTGACAGGTGAAACCTACGAGCAGTACTTC. Its translation is CASSLVTGETYEQYF.

This chain connects TRBV7-2 to TRBJ2-7; 9 bases are shared with TRBD1. The V segment lost 5 bases and the J segment 5 bases; nucleotides outside the gene matches: 10. Germline lookup yields CDR1 SGHTA and CDR2 FQGNSA. There are 15 residues in the CDR3. CDR3 sequence (DNA): TGTGCCAGCAGCCTCTGGACCGGGACAGGGCACGAGCAGTACTTC. Its translation: CASSLWTGTGHEQYF.

The V call is TRBV5-6, the J call TRBJ1-1; no reliable D call. The germline V and J ends were trimmed by 0 bases and 6 bases, with 15 bases remaining between them. Germline assignment: CDR1 SGHDT and CDR2 YYEEEE. The CDR3 runs to 15 residues. CDR3 sequence (DNA): TGTGCCAGCAGCTTGGTTTCCGCCCCGGTGTCTGAAGCTTTCTTT. Its translation: CASSLVSAPVSEAFF.

This chain joins TRBV7-9 and TRBJ1-2; tentative D call: TRBD1 (6 bases). V lost 5 bases and J 1 base, leaving 14 bases between the germline ends. The CDR3 contains 15 residues. Germline CDR1 reads SEHNR; CDR2 reads FQNEAQ (reference sequence). CDR3 loop: CASSLTGFINYGYTF. The CDR3 region has the DNA TGTGCCAGCAGCCTGACAGGATTTATTAACTATGGCTACACCTTC. The full variable domain, its missing parts supplied by reference TRBV7-9 and TRBJ1-2, is DTGVSQNPRHKITKRGQNVTFRCDPISEHNRLYWYRQTLGQGPEFLTYFQNEAQLEKSRLLSDRFSAERPKGSFSTLEIQRTEQGDSAMYLCASSLTGFINYGYTFGSGTRLTVV.

V usage is TRBV6-2 or TRBV6-3 and J usage is TRBJ2-7; 7 nucleotides agree with TRBD2. The junction had 5 bases not matched to a gene; V was cut back by 8 bases and J by 1 base. The germline gives CDR1 MNHEY, CDR2 SVGEGT. This CDR3 has 13 residues. CDR3 in amino acids: CASRWGGSYEQYF. The CDR3 DNA is TGTGCCAGCCGTTGGGGGGGATCCTACGAGCAGTACTTC.

This chain joins TRBV5-1 and TRBJ2-3, with 10 nucleotides matching TRBD2. The CDR3 is made up of 14 amino acids. The germline V gene has CDR1 SGHRS and CDR2 YFSETQ. The V segment lost 2 bases and the J segment 5 bases; nucleotides outside the gene matches: 2. The CDR3 DNA reads as TGCGCCAGCAGCTTCCTAGCGGGGGTAGATACGCAGTATTTT. It translates to CASSFLAGVDTQYF.

The chain couples TRBV20-1 to TRBJ2-1; 9 bases match TRBD2. V dropped 3 bases and J dropped 9; count of bases not matched to a gene: 3. This CDR3 is 12 amino acids long. The germline V gene has CDR1 DFQATT and CDR2 SNEGSKA (reference sequence). CDR3 loop: CSASTSGREQFF. CDR3 sequence (DNA): TGCAGTGCTAGTACTAGCGGGCGTGAGCAGTTCTTC.

This clone was recorded a few times. The chain uses TRBV7-2 and TRBJ2-3; 7 bases align to TRBD1. The CDR3 covers 14 residues. The ends lost 6 bases at V and 5 bases at J; junction bases unmatched: 8. CDR1 and CDR2 (germline): SGHTA, FQGNSA. Here the CDR3 DNA reads TGTGCCAGCAGACCTACAGGGGCGGGAGATACGCAGTATTTT. Its translation: CASRPTGAGDTQYF.

V and J are TRBV27 and TRBJ2-1; tentatively, D is TRBD1 (6 bases). CDR1 MNHEY and CDR2 SMNVEV come from the germline V gene (reference sequence). CDR3 length equals 15 residues. The V end was cut by 2 bases, the J end by 4 bases, with 12 bases between. In DNA form, the CDR3 reads TGTGCCAGCAGTTTAATGAGGGGACAATACAATGAGCAGTTCTTC. Translated, it gives CASSLMRGQYNEQFF.

The V call is TRBV7-9, the J call TRBJ1-1, with a possible D match to TRBD1 (5 bases). The ends were cut back, 0 bases at V and 7 bases at J, with 15 bases in the middle. The germline CDR1 and CDR2 sequences are SEHNR and FQNEAQ (reference sequence). This CDR3 region has 15 residues. CDR3 nucleotide sequence: TGTGCCAGCAGCTTAGCGCCCCCAGGGTTAGGTGAAGCTTTCTTT. Translating gives CASSLAPPGLGEAFF.

The V call is TRBV3-1 (or the pseudogene TRBV3-2), the J call TRBJ2-4; D is uncertain. The CDR3 runs to 13 residues. V was clipped by 1 base and J by 6 bases, with 7 bases between them. The germline V gene has CDR1 LGHDT and CDR2 YNNKEL (reference sequence). The DNA for the CDR3 is TGTGCCAGCAGCCAAGGGAGAGGAAACATTCAGTACTTC. Amino acid sequence: CASSQGRGNIQYF.

This clone was observed a handful of times. This chain joins TRBV2 and TRBJ1-3; weak D call: TRBD1 (5 bases). The CDR3 totals 14 residues. The ends were cut back, 6 bases at V and 1 base at J, with 10 bases in the middle. CDR1 is SNHLY and CDR2 is FYNNEI in the germline V gene. CDR3 region: CASSVGVSGNTIYF. As DNA, the CDR3 is TGTGCCAGCAGCGTAGGGGTATCTGGAAACACCATATATTTT.

The rearrangement links TRBV4-1 to TRBJ2-7; TRBD2 agrees at 10 bases. Per the germline V gene, CDR1 is MGHRA and CDR2 is YSYEKL. The V segment lost 4 bases and the J segment 3 bases; nucleotides outside the gene matches: 6. The CDR3 sequence is 15 residues long. CDR3 bases: TGCGCCAGCAGCCCGACAGAGCGGGGGGGCTACGAGCAGTACTTC. Protein: CASSPTERGGYEQYF.

V gene TRBV15 combines with J gene TRBJ1-2, with 7 bases aligning to TRBD1. J was trimmed by 0 bases and V by 5 bases; bases with no gene match: 9. The CDR3 contains 16 residues. Germline V lookup: CDR1 LNHNV, CDR2 YYDKDF (reference sequence). This CDR3 reads CATSGRGSDANYGYTF. Here the CDR3 DNA reads TGTGCCACCAGCGGCAGGGGGAGCGACGCTAACTATGGCTACACCTTC.

The chain links TRBV9 to TRBJ2-1; 11 bases map to TRBD2. V dropped 0 bases and J dropped 0; count of bases not matched to a gene: 5. The germline V gene has CDR1 SGDLS and CDR2 YYNGEE. The CDR3 runs 18 residues. The CDR3 bases are TGTGCCAGCAGCGTAGCTGCTAGCGGGGGGAGCTCCTACAATGAGCAGTTCTTC. Translation gives CASSVAASGGSSYNEQFF.

The chain recombines TRBV6-5 with TRBJ2-5; TRBD2 might be the D (5 bases). V gave up 2 bases and J gave up 3 bases, with 10 bases separating them. Germline values: CDR1 MNHEY, CDR2 SVGAGI. The CDR3 runs to 14 residues. CDR3 protein: CASSYTGEEETQYF. CDR3 in DNA: TGTGCCAGCAGTTACACCGGGGAAGAAGAGACCCAGTACTTC.

This chain connects TRBV7-2 to TRBJ2-2; D uncertain. The CDR3 length is 11 residues. V lost 3 bases and J lost 8, with 4 bases in between. Germline CDR1 is SGHTA and CDR2 is FQGNSA. This chain's CDR3 is CASSFTGELFF. The DNA of the CDR3 is TGTGCCAGCAGCTTTACAGGGGAGCTGTTTTTT.

This chain uses TRBV18 with TRBJ2-3; 7 bases are a match to TRBD1. The CDR3 length is 11 residues. V shed 6 bases, J shed 11 bases, and the junction held 5 bases outside the gene matches. From germline, CDR1 is KGHSH and CDR2 LQKENI. CDR3: CASSPGQKQYF. In DNA, the CDR3 is TGTGCCAGCTCTCCGGGACAGAAGCAGTATTTT.

The rearrangement joins TRBV7-9 to TRBJ1-1; possibly TRBD1 for D (6 bases). The CDR3 totals 19 residues. V gave up 4 bases and J gave up 4 bases, with 28 bases separating them. CDR1 and CDR2 from the germline V gene are SEHNR and FQNEAQ (reference sequence). The CDR3 spells CASSSLMSAGTLRSTEAFF. CDR3 coding DNA: TGTGCCAGCAGCTCCTTAATGTCCGCCGGGACACTAAGGAGCACTGAAGCTTTCTTT.

The V and J genes are TRBV9 and TRBJ2-7; possibly TRBD2 for D (6 bases). The CDR3 has 15 residues. The V and J ends lost 0 bases and 5 bases respectively, with 15 bases between them. The germline V gene has CDR1 SGDLS and CDR2 YYNGEE. As DNA, the CDR3 is TGTGCCAGCAGCGTAGCTGGAGGGCCCGGGGACGAGCAGTACTTC. This translates into CASSVAGGPGDEQYF.

The chain links TRBV5-1 to TRBJ1-1; D is unresolved. The germline V and J ends were trimmed by 0 bases and 3 bases, with 9 bases remaining between them. CDR1 is SGHRS and CDR2 is YFSETQ in the germline V gene. The CDR3 contains 14 residues. CDR3 protein: CASSLAGVYTEAFF. In nucleotides, the CDR3 is TGCGCCAGCAGCTTGGCCGGGGTCTACACTGAAGCTTTCTTT.

This chain links TRBV5-6 with TRBJ1-6; 10 bases are shared with TRBD1. With 4 bases clipped from V and 7 bases from J, the junction kept 5 bases outside the gene matches. CDR1 is SGHDT and CDR2 is YYEEEE in the germline V gene. The CDR3 consists of 15 residues. The CDR3 is CASSPGQGLNSPLHF. CDR3 coding DNA: TGTGCCAGCAGCCCGGGACAGGGGCTAAATTCACCCCTCCACTTT.

This chain connects TRBV27 to TRBJ1-1; 10 nucleotides line up with TRBD1. The ends lost 5 bases at V and 6 bases at J; junction bases unmatched: 9. Germline lookup yields CDR1 MNHEY and CDR2 SMNVEV (reference sequence). The CDR3 contains 15 residues. Here the CDR3 reads CASSPGDRGSAEAFF. CDR3 sequence (DNA): TGTGCCAGCAGTCCCGGGGACAGGGGATCGGCTGAAGCTTTCTTT.

The rearrangement links TRBV18 to TRBJ1-4; no reliable D call. Germline V gene sequence: CDR1 KGHSH, CDR2 LQKENI. The germline V and J ends were trimmed by 1 base and 4 bases, with 13 bases remaining between them. The CDR3 has 16 residues. In nucleotides, the CDR3 is TGTGCCAGCTCACCACTCTCAGGCTCCCATAATGAAAAACTGTTTTTT. Protein product: CASSPLSGSHNEKLFF. The full variable domain, with the rest looked up from reference TRBV18 and TRBJ1-4, is NAGVMQNPRHLVRRRGQEARLRCSPMKGHSHVYWYRQLPEEGLKFMVYLQKENIIDESGMPKERFSAEFPKEGPSILRIQQVVRGDSAAYFCASSPLSGSHNEKLFFGSGTQLSVL.

The V and J genes are TRBV7-2 and TRBJ2-7; 7 positions agree with TRBD2. Germline V lookup: CDR1 SGHTA, CDR2 FQGNSA. There are 15 residues in the CDR3. V dropped 0 bases and J dropped 4; count of bases not matched to a gene: 6. CDR3 nucleotides: TGTGCCAGCAGCTTAGCGGGCGGGGGAATGTACGAGCAGTACTTC. Amino acid sequence: CASSLAGGGMYEQYF.

This clone was seen a single time. This chain connects TRBV29-1 to TRBJ2-2, with 9 nucleotides matching TRBD2. Germline CDR1 is SQVTM and CDR2 is ANQGSEA. The CDR3 totals 13 residues. Trimming took 6 bases from V and 6 from J; bases not matched to a gene: 5. The CDR3, as DNA: TGCAGCGTGACGGGACTAGCTCCCGGGGAGCTGTTTTTT. Amino acids: CSVTGLAPGELFF.

This chain joins TRBV27 and TRBJ2-3; 8 bases line up with TRBD2. Germline-derived CDR1 and CDR2 are MNHEY and SMNVEV (reference sequence). The V and J ends lost 3 bases and 7 bases, in that order; junction bases with no gene match: 9. This CDR3 has 15 amino acids. This chain's CDR3 is CASSLGGGFYNTQYF. CDR3 coding DNA: TGTGCCAGCAGTTTGGGCGGGGGGTTTTATAATACGCAGTATTTT.